These 2 T cell receptor beta chains were all obtained from the same sample, sequenced in a study of T cells in Graves' hyperthyroidism and ophthalmopathy. From RNA transcripts, TCR beta CDR3 regions were amplified. Using the HTBI primer set, a first-round RT-PCR was run on the TCR CDR3. TCRdb reprocessed the multiplex PCR reads via MiXCR and lists one record per CDR3 protein. The sample has 300,000 to 400,000 distinct CDR3 sequences; about 21% are singletons. Sequencing was done on a sample of blood. All receptors derive from a woman between 50 and 59 years old with Graves' hyperthyroidism.

In this sample, this clonotype turned up many times. The chain couples TRBV11-2 to TRBJ2-5, with 9 nucleotides matching TRBD2. Germline CDR1 and CDR2: SGHAT and FQNNGV. The CDR3 covers 15 residues. J lost 5 bases, V lost 5 bases, and 9 bases had no gene match. The CDR3, as DNA: TGTGCCAGCAGCCTAGGCGGGGGGGTGACGGAGACCCAGTACTTC. Amino acid sequence: CASSLGGGVTETQYF. The whole variable domain, filled in from reference TRBV11-2 and TRBJ2-5, reads EAGVAQSPRYKIIEKRQSVAFWCNPISGHATLYWYQQILGQGPKLLIQFQNNGVVDDSQLPKDRFSAERLKGVDSTLKIQPAKLEDSAVYLCASSLGGGVTETQYFGPGTRLLVL.

This clonotype was seen many times. The chain combines TRBV3-1 with TRBJ2-7, with TRBD1 matching 9 bases. The V segment lost 1 base and the J segment 3 bases; nucleotides outside the gene matches: 4. The CDR3 has 15 amino acids. Germline-derived CDR1 and CDR2 are LGHDT and YNNKEL (reference sequence). DNA for the CDR3: TGTGCCAGCAGCCAAGGGGACAGGGACCGCTACGAGCAGTACTTC. Translating gives CASSQGDRDRYEQYF.